The table lists the clone carrying this TCR beta chain with a count of one. This sample stems from a study of T cell clones after liver transplantation. Data came from immunoSEQ multiplex PCR; TCRdb stores just in-frame clones and leaves some out. The repertoire holds around 70,000 clones, 80% to 95% seen once, with over 0.9% in the top ten. The sample in question was CD4+ T cells from blood, obtained nearly 26 months after liver transplant. The receptor comes from a human patient who received a liver transplant. Some T cells may be transferred from the graft donor.

CDR3: CASTLVRGSYEQYF. In DNA form, the CDR3 reads TGTGCCAGCACGTTGGTTCGGGGGTCCTACGAGCAGTACTTC. V is TRBV2 and J is TRBJ2-7; a possible D gene is TRBD2 (6 bases). This CDR3 is built from 14 residues. Germline-derived CDR1 and CDR2 are SNHLY and FYNNEI. Trimming took off 7 bases at V and 1 base at J, with 14 bases between the two ends.